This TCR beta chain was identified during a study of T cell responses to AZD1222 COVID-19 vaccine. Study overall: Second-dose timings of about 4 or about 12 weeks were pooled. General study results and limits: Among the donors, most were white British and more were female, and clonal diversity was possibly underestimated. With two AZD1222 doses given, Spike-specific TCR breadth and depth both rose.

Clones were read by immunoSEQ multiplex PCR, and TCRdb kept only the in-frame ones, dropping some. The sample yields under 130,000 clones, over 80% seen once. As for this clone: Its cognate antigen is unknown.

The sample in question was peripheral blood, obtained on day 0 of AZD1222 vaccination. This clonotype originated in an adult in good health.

Written as DNA, the CDR3 is TGTGCCAGTAGTATGGCTCGGACCTCTAACTATGGCTACACCTTC. Encoded protein: CASSMARTSNYGYTF. The V gene is TRBV19, the J gene TRBJ1-2; D not certain. This CDR3 is built from 15 residues. V shed 3 bases and J shed 0 bases, with 11 bases lying between them. The germline CDR1 and CDR2 sequences are LNHDA and SQIVND (reference sequence).